This T cell receptor beta chain originates from a study of Graves' ophthalmopathy and Graves' hyperthyroidism. Study results and caveats: Ophthalmopathy and stable hyperthyroidism were discriminated by a 13-signature model, with around 88% sensitivity and about 82% specificity.

This clonotype was seen repeatedly, ten times or more. Its antigen is as yet unknown. From germline, CDR1 is SGHAT and CDR2 FQNNGV. The CDR3 totals 18 residues. V was clipped by 5 bases and J by 5 bases; unmatched bases: 11. RNA served as the template for amplifying TCR beta CDR3 regions. Second-round multiplex PCR came after first-round RT-PCR with HTBI primers. TCRdb itself ran the multiplex PCR reads through MiXCR, one entry per CDR3 protein. Of fewer than 350,000 distinct CDR3 sequences detected, roughly a sixth appear once; the ten largest clones hold over 9%. Source material: peripheral blood. This clonotype was obtained from an adult man with Graves' ophthalmopathy. The chain has TRBV11-2 and TRBJ2-2; 13 bases line up with TRBD2. The CDR3 here is CASSPFFRLAGGTGELFF. The CDR3 coding sequence is TGTGCCAGCAGCCCCTTTTTTAGACTAGCGGGAGGAACCGGGGAGCTGTTTTTT.